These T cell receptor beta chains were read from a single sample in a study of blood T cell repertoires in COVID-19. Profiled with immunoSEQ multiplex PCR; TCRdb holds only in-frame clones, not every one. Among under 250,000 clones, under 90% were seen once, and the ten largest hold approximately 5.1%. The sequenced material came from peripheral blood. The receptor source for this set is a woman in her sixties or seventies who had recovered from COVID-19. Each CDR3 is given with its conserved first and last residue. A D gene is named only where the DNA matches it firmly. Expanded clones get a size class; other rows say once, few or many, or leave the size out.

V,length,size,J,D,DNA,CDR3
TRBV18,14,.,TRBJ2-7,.,TGTGCCAGCTCACCTATAGACAGAAACTACGAGCAGTACTTC,CASSPIDRNYEQYF
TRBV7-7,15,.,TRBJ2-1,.,TGTGCTAGCTCACCGGGGAAAACGGGGGAGGCTGAGCAGTTCTTC,CASSPGKTGEAEQFF
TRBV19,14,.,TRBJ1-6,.,TGTGCCAGTAGTATGACTGGGGAGGATTCACCCCTCCACTTT,CASSMTGEDSPLHF
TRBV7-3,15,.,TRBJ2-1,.,TGTGCCAGCAGCCCAAGTAGTTTACTTTACAATGAGCAGTTCTTC,CASSPSSLLYNEQFF
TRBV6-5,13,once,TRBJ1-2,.,TGTGCCAGCAGCCCGGATGTGGGAGGTGGCTACACCTTC,CASSPDVGGGYTF
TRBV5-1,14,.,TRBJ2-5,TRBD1,TGCGCCAGCAGCCGAGAACAGGGGGCAGAGACCCAGTACTTC,CASSREQGAETQYF
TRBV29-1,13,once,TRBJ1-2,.,TGCAGCGCCGGCCTCCCGGGGGACTATGGCTACACCTTC,CSAGLPGDYGYTF
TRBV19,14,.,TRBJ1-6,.,TGTGCCAGTAGTCCTCTCAGGGAAAATTCACCCCTCCACTTT,CASSPLRENSPLHF
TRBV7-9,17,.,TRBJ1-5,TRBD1,TGTGCCAGCAGCTCAGGACAGGGGGGAGATAGCAATCAGCCCCAGCATTTT,CASSSGQGGDSNQPQHF
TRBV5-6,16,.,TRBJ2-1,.,TGTGCCAGCAGCTTGGGGGGCGGGGGCCTCTACAATGAGCAGTTCTTC,CASSLGGGGLYNEQFF
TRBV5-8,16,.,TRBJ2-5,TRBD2,TGTGCCAGCAGCTTGGTGGGTACTAGCGGACAAGAGACCCAGTACTTC,CASSLVGTSGQETQYF
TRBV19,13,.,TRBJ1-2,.,TGTGCCAGTAGACGAGAGGTTGAGGGTGGCTACACCTTC,CASRREVEGGYTF
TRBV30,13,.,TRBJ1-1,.,TGTGCCTGGAGTGTAATAGAGGGTTTCGAAGCTTTCTTT,CAWSVIEGFEAFF
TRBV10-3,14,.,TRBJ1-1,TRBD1,TGTGCCATCAGCGGACAGGGGGGGAACACTGAAGCTTTCTTT,CAISGQGGNTEAFF
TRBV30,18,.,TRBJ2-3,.,TGTGCCTGGAGTGTACTTCGGGACTTCCCTATTAGCACAGATACGCAGTATTTT,CAWSVLRDFPISTDTQYF
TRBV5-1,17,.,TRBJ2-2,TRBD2,TGCGCCAGCAGCCCCATAGCGGGGGCGACGAACACCGGGGAGCTGTTTTTT,CASSPIAGATNTGELFF
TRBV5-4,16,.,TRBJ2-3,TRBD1,TGTGCCAGCAGCCCCACTGGACAGGGGGGCACAGATACGCAGTATTTT,CASSPTGQGGTDTQYF
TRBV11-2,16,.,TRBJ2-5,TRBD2,TGTGCCAGCAGCTCCACAACCGGGACTAGCGGGGTAACCCAGTACTTC,CASSSTTGTSGVTQYF
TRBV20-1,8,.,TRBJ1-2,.,TGCAGTGCCTTTGGCTACACCTTC,CSAFGYTF
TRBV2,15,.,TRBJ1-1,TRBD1,TGTGCCAGCAGCCGATGGACAGGGGGCGTTTCTGAAGCTTTCTTT,CASSRWTGGVSEAFF
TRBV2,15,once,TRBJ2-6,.,TGTGCCAGCAGCGCCCGGGGGAACGGGGCCAACGTCCTGACTTTC,CASSARGNGANVLTF
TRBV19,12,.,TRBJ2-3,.,TGTGCCAGTAGTATTGGAGGGGATACGCAGTATTTT,CASSIGGDTQYF
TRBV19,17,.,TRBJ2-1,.,TGTGCCAGTAGTACCACAGGTTTCCAGAGCTCCTACAATGAGCAGTTCTTC,CASSTTGFQSSYNEQFF
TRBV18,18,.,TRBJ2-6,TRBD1,TGTGCCAGCTCCATGGGACAGGTCGCTCTTTCTGGGGCCAACGTCCTGACTTTC,CASSMGQVALSGANVLTF
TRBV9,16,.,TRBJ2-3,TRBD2,TGTGCCAGCAGTCAACTAGCGGGGGGGCTCACAGATACGCAGTATTTT,CASSQLAGGLTDTQYF
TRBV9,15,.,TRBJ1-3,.,TGTGCCAGCAGCGTAGGGGGGCTATCTGGAAACACCATATATTTT,CASSVGGLSGNTIYF
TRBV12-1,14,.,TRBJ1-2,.,TGTGCCAGCAGATTGGGACAGGTAAACTATGGCTACACCTTC,CASRLGQVNYGYTF
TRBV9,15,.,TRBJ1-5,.,TGTGCCAGCAGCGTGGAGGGGCTTCCCAATCAGCCCCAGCATTTT,CASSVEGLPNQPQHF
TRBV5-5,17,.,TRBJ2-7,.,TGTGCCAGCAGTAATCCCCTCCGGGGTGCACGAGAGTACGAGCAGTACTTC,CASSNPLRGAREYEQYF
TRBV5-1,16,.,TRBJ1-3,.,TGCGCCAGCAGCACGGACACTACGAGATCTGGAAACACCATATATTTT,CASSTDTTRSGNTIYF
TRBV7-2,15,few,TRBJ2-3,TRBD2,TGTGCCAGCAGCAATAGCGGGGGGGCGGGAGATACGCAGTATTTT,CASSNSGGAGDTQYF
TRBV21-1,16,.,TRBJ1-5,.,TGTAGGGGACAGGGGTACCCCATAGATAGCAATCAGCCCCAGCATTTT,CRGQGYPIDSNQPQHF
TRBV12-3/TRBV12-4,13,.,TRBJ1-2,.,TGTGCCAGCGCCGGCGGGGCTAACTATGGCTACACCTTC,CASAGGANYGYTF
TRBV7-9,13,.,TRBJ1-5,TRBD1,TGTGCCAGCAGCAGACAGGGGAATCAGCCCCAGCATTTT,CASSRQGNQPQHF
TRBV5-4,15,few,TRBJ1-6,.,TGTGCCAGCAGCTTGACTAGCTCCTATAATTCACCCCTCCACTTT,CASSLTSSYNSPLHF
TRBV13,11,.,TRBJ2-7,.,TGTGCCAGCAGCTTGGACAGCCGACAGTACTTC,CASSLDSRQYF
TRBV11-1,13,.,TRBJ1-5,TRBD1,TGTGCCAGCAGATACAGGGGCATACAGCCCCAGCATTTT,CASRYRGIQPQHF
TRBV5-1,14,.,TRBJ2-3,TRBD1,TGCGCCAGCAACGAGGGACAGGGGGTAGATACGCAGTATTTT,CASNEGQGVDTQYF
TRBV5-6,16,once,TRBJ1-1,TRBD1,TGTGCCAGCAGCTTGAGGGGGCAGACAGGGAACACTGAAGCTTTCTTT,CASSLRGQTGNTEAFF
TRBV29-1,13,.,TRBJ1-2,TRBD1,TGCAGCGCCAGACAGGGGTTTGGCTATGGCTACACCTTC,CSARQGFGYGYTF
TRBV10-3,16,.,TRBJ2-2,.,TGTGCCATCAGTGCCCAGGGTGGCGGGAACACCGGGGAGCTGTTTTTT,CAISAQGGGNTGELFF